Presented here are 15 T cell receptor beta chains from one specimen sequenced in a study of blood T cell repertoires in COVID-19. Data came from immunoSEQ multiplex PCR; TCRdb stores just in-frame clones and leaves some out. The table records roughly 150,000 clones, around 91% of them present only once. Sequenced material: peripheral blood. These receptors came from a woman in her thirties or forties with acute or convalescent COVID-19.

The chain employs TRBV19 and TRBJ1-4; no definite D call. Trimming cost V 8 bases and J 1 base, with 11 bases left between them. The CDR3 length is 14 residues. CDR1 is LNHDA and CDR2 is SQIVND in the germline V gene (reference sequence). CDR3 sequence: CASSYRETNEKLFF. CDR3 nucleotide sequence: TGTGCCAGTTCATATCGGGAAACTAATGAAAAACTGTTTTTT.

The chain recombines TRBV2 with TRBJ1-1; tentative D call: TRBD1 (5 bases). CDR1 SNHLY and CDR2 FYNNEI come from the germline V gene. This CDR3 is built from 13 residues. V was trimmed by 10 bases and J by 7 bases, leaving 19 bases between them. The DNA for the CDR3 is TGTGCCATACAGGTGGGGGGGAGATTTGAAGCTTTCTTT. Protein: CAIQVGGRFEAFF. The full variable domain, completed using reference TRBV2 and TRBJ1-1, is EPEVTQTPSHQVTQMGQEVILRCVPISNHLYFYWYRQILGQKVEFLVSFYNNEISEKSEIFDDQFSVERPDGSNFTLKIRSTKLEDSAMYFCAIQVGGRFEAFFGQGTRLTVV.

This chain joins TRBV6-6 and TRBJ1-2; 8 bases line up with TRBD1. The CDR3 is made up of 15 amino acids. V shed 5 bases, J shed 5 bases, and the junction held 10 bases outside the gene matches. Germline V CDR1 and CDR2: MNHNY, SVGAGI (reference sequence). CDR3 nucleotide sequence: TGTGCCAGCAGTCTGGGGGCAGGGGGCGATTATGGCTACACCTTC. Its protein is CASSLGAGGDYGYTF.

The chain recombines TRBV5-8 with TRBJ2-7; the D gene is possibly TRBD1 (5 bases). The germline V gene has CDR1 SGHTS and CDR2 YDEGEE. The CDR3 has 14 residues. V was pared by 1 base and J by 4 bases, with 12 bases between. The chain's CDR3 is CASSLFPGQYEQYF. The DNA for the CDR3 is TGTGCCAGCAGCTTGTTCCCAGGGCAATACGAGCAGTACTTC.

The rearrangement links TRBV5-1 to TRBJ1-6; TRBD1 matches at 7 bases. Germline V CDR1 and CDR2: SGHRS, YFSETQ. This CDR3 contains 15 residues. The junction had 5 bases not matched to a gene; V was cut back by 0 bases and J by 8 bases. This chain's CDR3 is CASSLDRGLDSPLHF. CDR3 in DNA: TGCGCCAGCAGCTTGGACAGGGGATTGGATTCACCCCTCCACTTT.

The V and J genes are TRBV6-5 and TRBJ2-1; D may be TRBD2 (5 bases). Germline values: CDR1 MNHEY, CDR2 SVGAGI. Trimming shortened V by 0 bases and J by 9 bases, and 9 bases separated the two germline ends. This CDR3 is built from 13 residues. DNA of the CDR3: TGTGCCAGCAGTTACTCACGAGGGAGTGAGCAGTTCTTC. Its protein is CASSYSRGSEQFF.

The rearrangement uses TRBV6-5 and TRBJ1-1; D is possibly TRBD1 (5 bases). V lost 3 bases to trimming and J lost 12 bases, with 14 bases between them. From germline, CDR1 is MNHEY and CDR2 SVGAGI. This CDR3 has 12 amino acids. The chain's CDR3 is CASSYGQRRTFF. The CDR3 DNA reads as TGTGCCAGCAGTTATGGACAACGGAGAACTTTCTTT.

The chain couples TRBV24-1 to TRBJ2-3; 13 nucleotides agree with TRBD2. Germline trimming cut 4 bases from V and 3 bases from J; bases unmatched to any gene: 6. This CDR3 spans 17 amino acids. The germline V gene encodes CDR1 KGHDR and CDR2 SFDVKD. This chain's CDR3 is CATSDRGLAGPTDTQYF. The CDR3 DNA is TGTGCCACCAGTGACAGGGGACTAGCGGGACCGACAGATACGCAGTATTTT.

This rearrangement joins TRBV6-5 to TRBJ1-1, with a weak D call TRBD1 (6 bases). V lost 8 bases to trimming and J lost 6 bases, with 13 bases between them. Germline CDR1 is MNHEY and CDR2 is SVGAGI. CDR3 size: 12 residues. CDR3 loop: CASGNRVPEAFF. For the CDR3, the DNA is TGTGCCAGCGGTAACAGGGTACCTGAAGCTTTCTTT.

The chain is built from TRBV15 and TRBJ2-3, with 10 bases aligning to TRBD1. CDR1 is LNHNV and CDR2 is YYDKDF in the germline V gene (reference sequence). The CDR3 contains 16 residues. Unmatched junction bases numbered 4, after V lost 0 bases and J lost 4 bases. CDR3 loop: CATSREGQGLPDTQYF. The CDR3 nucleotides are TGTGCCACCAGCAGAGAGGGACAGGGGTTGCCAGATACGCAGTATTTT.

This clone was seen a few times. The V and J genes are TRBV12-3 or TRBV12-4 and TRBJ2-7; tentative D call: TRBD2 (5 bases). The V and J ends lost 3 bases and 3 bases respectively, with 9 bases between them. CDR3 size: 13 residues. DNA of the CDR3: TGTGCCAGCAGTTTGGAGGAAAACTACGAGCAGTACTTC. Translating it yields CASSLEENYEQYF.

The rearrangement links TRBV4-2 to TRBJ2-7, with TRBD2 matching over 13 bases. Losses at the gene ends were 1 base for V and 0 bases for J; bases not matched to a gene: 9. Germline V gene sequence: CDR1 LGHNA, CDR2 YNFKEQ. CDR3 length: 19 residues. This chain's CDR3 is CASSQVGSGLAGASYEQYF. In DNA form, the CDR3 reads TGTGCCAGCAGCCAAGTTGGGTCAGGACTAGCGGGGGCCTCCTACGAGCAGTACTTC.

This chain links TRBV7-2 with TRBJ2-5, with D perhaps matching TRBD2 (6 bases). Trimming pared 5 bases from V and 4 bases from J, leaving 17 bases between. Germline V gives CDR1 SGHTA, CDR2 FQGNSA. The CDR3 is made up of 15 amino acids. Here the CDR3 DNA reads TGTGCCAGCAGCCCGGGACTCACGAGGGGAGAGACCCAGTACTTC. Its protein is CASSPGLTRGETQYF.

Here the CDR3 DNA reads TGTGCCAGCAGCAAACTAGCGGGGGGCCCCTCCTACAATGAGCAGTTCTTC. It yields the protein CASSKLAGGPSYNEQFF. The V and J genes are TRBV2 and TRBJ2-1; 12 bases are a match to TRBD2. The germline gives CDR1 SNHLY, CDR2 FYNNEI. Trimming took 6 bases from V and 0 from J; bases not matched to a gene: 6. The CDR3 runs to 17 residues. The entire variable domain, with the rest obtained from reference TRBV2 and TRBJ2-1, is as follows: EPEVTQTPSHQVTQMGQEVILRCVPISNHLYFYWYRQILGQKVEFLVSFYNNEISEKSEIFDDQFSVERPDGSNFTLKIRSTKLEDSAMYFCASSKLAGGPSYNEQFFGPGTRLTVL.

About this clone itself: Other DNA sequences in the sample encode the same CDR3. V is TRBV12-3 or TRBV12-4 and J is TRBJ1-1, with D possibly being TRBD1 (5 bases). The CDR3 loop spans 13 amino acids. Trimming removed 0 bases from V and 4 bases from J, with 6 bases in between. CDR3 residues: CASSLAGGTEAFF. CDR3 DNA: TGTGCCAGCAGTTTAGCGGGGGGCACTGAAGCTTTCTTT.